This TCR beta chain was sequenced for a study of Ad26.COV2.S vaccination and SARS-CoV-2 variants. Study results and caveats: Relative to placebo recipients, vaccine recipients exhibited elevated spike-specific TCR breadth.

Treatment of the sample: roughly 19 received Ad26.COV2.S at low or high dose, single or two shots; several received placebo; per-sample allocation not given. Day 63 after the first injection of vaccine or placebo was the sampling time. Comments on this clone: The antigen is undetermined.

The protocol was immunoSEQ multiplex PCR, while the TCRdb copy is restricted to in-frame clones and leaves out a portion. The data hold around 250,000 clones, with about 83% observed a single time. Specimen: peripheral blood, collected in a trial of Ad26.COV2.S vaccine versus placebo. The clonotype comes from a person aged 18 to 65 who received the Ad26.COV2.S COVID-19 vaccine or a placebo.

This CDR3 reads CASSLRMNEAFF. In DNA form, the CDR3 reads TGTGCCAGCAGCTTAAGAATGAATGAAGCTTTCTTT. V usage is TRBV7-2 and J usage is TRBJ1-1; D gene unclear. Germline V lookup: CDR1 SGHTA, CDR2 FQGNSA. The CDR3 runs to 12 residues. Trimming took off 2 bases at V and 7 bases at J, with 8 bases between the two ends.